The 23 T cell receptor beta chains below come from one sample, sequenced in a study of blood T cells in healthy people across ages. A second about 7 to 12 cycle PCR used barcoded and J-beta primers. Using its own MiXCR run on the 5' RACE reads, TCRdb lists one record per CDR3 protein. The repertoire has 1.5 million or so distinct CDR3 sequences, around two fifths of them found once; the top ten carry 7.9%. The source material was blood. The receptors come from a woman younger than 35 in good health.

This clonotype has more than one count but fewer than ten. The chain recombines TRBV10-1 with TRBJ1-2; 10 nucleotides line up with TRBD1. The V gene's germline CDR1 is WNHNN and CDR2 SYGVQD (reference sequence). V lost 6 bases and J lost 5; bases outside the gene matches: 6. The CDR3 has 14 amino acids. The CDR3 loop reads CASSPGQGKYGYTF. The CDR3 coding sequence is TGCGCCAGCAGCCCGGGACAGGGGAAGTATGGCTACACCTTC.

The chain combines TRBV12-3 or TRBV12-4 with TRBJ2-1, with 11 bases fitting TRBD2. Trimming removed 2 bases from V and 7 bases from J; junction bases left unmatched: 10. The CDR3 consists of 17 residues. The CDR3 reads CASSLPPGTSGSNEQFF. The DNA for the CDR3 is TGTGCCAGCAGTTTACCCCCCGGGACTAGCGGTTCTAATGAGCAGTTCTTC.

The chain carries TRBV7-2 and TRBJ2-2; 10 bases are a match to TRBD2. Trimming took 2 bases from V and 5 from J; bases not matched to a gene: 17. The V gene's germline CDR1 is SGHTA and CDR2 FQGNSA. This CDR3 region has 20 residues. The CDR3 nucleotides are TGTGCCAGCAGCTTAAAATCGTGGGCCAGCGGGAGGGTTGGAACCGGGGAGCTGTTTTTT. Translating gives CASSLKSWASGRVGTGELFF.

V gene TRBV20-1 combines with J gene TRBJ2-7; the match to TRBD1 covers 9 bases. The J call may be incorrect, as the DNA end agrees better with TRBJ2-4. Germline CDR1 is DFQATT and CDR2 is SNEGSKA (reference sequence). This CDR3 is built from 13 residues. The CDR3 region is CSAPQGARNIQYF. The CDR3 coding sequence is TGCAGTGCTCCACAGGGGGCTCGAAACATTCAGTACTTC.

The rearrangement uses TRBV20-1 and TRBJ2-3; D is perhaps TRBD1 (6 bases). V was trimmed by 5 bases and J by 1 base, leaving 16 bases between them. Germline V gene lookup returns CDR1 DFQATT and CDR2 SNEGSKA (reference sequence). The CDR3 is 15 residues long. CDR3 in DNA: TGCAGTGCTGGGGCCCCGGCAGGGGGCACAGATACGCAGTATTTT. Its translation is CSAGAPAGGTDTQYF.

The chain has TRBV25-1 and TRBJ2-1, with D possibly being TRBD1 (5 bases). The length of the CDR3 is 12 residues. Trimming removed 7 bases at V and 7 bases at J, with 11 bases between. The germline V gene encodes CDR1 MGHDK and CDR2 SYGVNS. The CDR3 DNA reads as TGTGCCAGCAAAGGGGCCCGGAATGAGCAGTTCTTC. It is translated as CASKGARNEQFF. The entire variable domain, with the rest obtained from reference TRBV25-1 and TRBJ2-1, is as follows: EADIYQTPRYLVIGTGKKITLECSQTMGHDKMYWYQQDPGMELHLIHYSYGVNSTEKGDLSSESTVSRIRTEHFPLTLESARPSHTSQYLCASKGARNEQFFGPGTRLTVL.

The CDR3 DNA sequence: TGCAGTGCAAACGAACTACGAGCGGGAACAGATACGCAGTATTTT. Its translation is CSANELRAGTDTQYF. The chain joins TRBV20-1 to TRBJ2-3, with 7 nucleotides matching TRBD2. V dropped 6 bases and J dropped 3; count of bases not matched to a gene: 12. Germline V gene lookup returns CDR1 DFQATT and CDR2 SNEGSKA (reference sequence). The CDR3 spans 15 residues.

This clonotype was picked up a small number of times. The rearrangement links TRBV10-2 to TRBJ1-2; D not resolved. V was pared by 0 bases and J by 0 bases, with 5 bases between. The germline gives CDR1 WSHSY, CDR2 SAAADI. The CDR3 is made up of 14 amino acids. CDR3 sequence (DNA): TGCGCCAGCAGTGAGTCCGGTCCTAACTATGGCTACACCTTC. The encoded protein is CASSESGPNYGYTF.

A note on this clonotype: A junction boundary mismatches the germline segment, possibly from a read error. The chain employs TRBV28 and TRBJ1-2; no firm D call. The germline gives CDR1 MDHEN, CDR2 SYDVKM. This CDR3 is 12 amino acids long. The CDR3, as DNA: TGTGCCAGCAGTTCAGGAGAGTATGGCCACACCTTC. Protein sequence: CASSSGEYGHTF.

With respect to this clonotype: A junction boundary mismatches the germline segment, possibly from a read error. The V call is TRBV7-9, the J call TRBJ2-1; the D gene is possibly TRBD2 (6 bases). Germline lookup yields CDR1 SEHNR and CDR2 FQNEAQ (reference sequence). The CDR3 sequence is 17 residues long. CDR3 residues: CASSLEASASSCNEQFF. CDR3 DNA: TGTGCCAGCAGCTTAGAGGCTAGCGCTAGCTCCTGCAATGAGCAGTTCTTC.

This rearrangement joins TRBV13 to TRBJ2-5; a weak D match, TRBD2 (6 bases). Germline V gene sequence: CDR1 PRHDT, CDR2 FYEKMQ (reference sequence). The CDR3 is 14 residues long. Trimming stripped 2 bases from V and 11 bases from J, with 18 bases between. CDR3 coding DNA: TGTGCCAGCAGCTTACGGACTACCCCCAATGAGCAGTACTTC. Its protein product is CASSLRTTPNEQYF.

Only a few counts were recorded for this clonotype. This chain links TRBV7-3 with TRBJ1-2, with D hard to call. The length of the CDR3 is 13 residues. CDR1 SGHTA and CDR2 FQGTGA come from the germline V gene. V lost 2 bases, J lost 7 bases, and 11 bases lay in between. In DNA form, the CDR3 reads TGTGCCAGCAGCTTAGGCCCGGTGGGTGGCTACACCTTC. Protein: CASSLGPVGGYTF.

This clonotype has at least ten counts. The rearrangement links TRBV19 to TRBJ2-1; TRBD2 aligns across 15 bases. The ends lost 3 bases at V and 4 bases at J; junction bases unmatched: 1. The CDR3 runs to 16 residues. Germline V gene sequence: CDR1 LNHDA, CDR2 SQIVND (reference sequence). Here the CDR3 reads CASSMGTSGGYNEQFF. CDR3 in DNA: TGTGCCAGTAGTATGGGGACTAGCGGGGGGTACAATGAGCAGTTCTTC.

About this clonotype: At one boundary the junction diverges from the germline segment, which might be a read error. V is TRBV7-9 and J is TRBJ2-5; tentatively, D is TRBD1 or TRBD2 (5 bases each). Germline V lookup: CDR1 SEHNR, CDR2 FQNEAQ (reference sequence). This CDR3 is 11 amino acids long. The CDR3 is CASSGGETLYF. In DNA form, the CDR3 reads TGTGCCAGCAGCGGGGGAGAGACCCTGTACTTC.

This clonotype was seen a few times. J is TRBJ1-6 and V is TRBV15; D gene uncertain. This CDR3 has 14 residues. V was pared by 0 bases and J by 7 bases, with 7 bases between. CDR1 and CDR2 (germline): LNHNV, YYDKDF (reference sequence). The CDR3 loop is CATSREHGNSPLHF. The DNA for the CDR3 is TGTGCCACCAGCAGAGAGCACGGCAATTCACCCCTCCACTTT.

This clonotype turned up a few times. The chain combines TRBV5-1 with TRBJ2-3; the D gene could be TRBD1 or TRBD2 (6 bases each). The CDR3 extends over 12 amino acids. The germline gives CDR1 SGHRS, CDR2 YFSETQ. Between the trimmed V and J ends, which lost 0 bases and 11 bases, there was a span of 10 bases. The CDR3: CASSLVGGVQYF. The CDR3 DNA reads TGCGCCAGCAGCTTGGTCGGGGGCGTGCAGTATTTT.

Concerning this clonotype itself: One end of the junction varies from germline; a read error may be responsible. The chain is built from TRBV28 and TRBJ1-6; no reliable D call. There are 11 residues in the CDR3. Germline CDR1 and CDR2: MDHEN and SYDVKM. DNA of the CDR3: TGTGCCAGCAGTCCTGGGTCACGCCTCCACTTT. This sequence encodes CASSPGSRLHF.

The rearrangement joins TRBV12-3 or TRBV12-4 to TRBJ2-7; possible D gene TRBD1, 5 bases. CDR3 size: 15 residues. The germline V and J ends were trimmed by 3 bases and 4 bases, with 16 bases remaining between them. The CDR3 DNA follows: TGTGCCAGCAGTTTCCGGGCTGGGGCCAGTTACGAGCAGTACTTC. The encoded protein is CASSFRAGASYEQYF.

This chain connects TRBV24-1 to TRBJ2-6, with 8 bases aligning to TRBD1. The CDR3 extends over 16 amino acids. V lost 6 bases, J lost 0 bases, and 3 bases stayed unmatched. The germline V gene has CDR1 KGHDR and CDR2 SFDVKD. The CDR3 DNA follows: TGTGCCACCAGTCCCGGGACAGGCTCTGGGGCCAACGTCCTGACTTTC. Translation gives CATSPGTGSGANVLTF.

The CDR3 region is CASSLAILVTQYF. As DNA, the CDR3 is TGTGCCAGCAGTTTGGCTATTTTGGTGACCCAGTACTTC. The chain links TRBV28 to TRBJ2-7; D is unresolved. Gene TRBJ2-5 matches the end of the DNA better, so the J call may be wrong. There are 13 residues in the CDR3. Germline CDR1 is MDHEN and CDR2 is SYDVKM.

The genes are TRBV10-3 and TRBJ2-7; no firm D call. Per germline, CDR1 ENHRY and CDR2 SYGVKD. CDR3 length equals 13 residues. Trimming shortened V by 2 bases and J by 6 bases, and 11 bases separated the two germline ends. This chain's CDR3 is CAISERTPGEQYF. CDR3 bases: TGTGCCATCAGTGAGAGAACACCGGGCGAGCAGTACTTC.

This clonotype was counted a few times. This chain links TRBV10-3 with TRBJ1-2; TRBD1 matches 7 bases. This CDR3 is built from 14 residues. Germline values: CDR1 ENHRY, CDR2 SYGVKD. Unmatched junction bases numbered 8, after V lost 2 bases and J lost 8 bases. The DNA of the CDR3 is TGTGCCATCAGTGAGAGTCAGGGGGTTGGAGGCTACACCTTC. It codes for CAISESQGVGGYTF.

This clonotype was counted between two and nine times. The rearrangement uses TRBV7-2 and TRBJ2-1; TRBD2 matches 13 bases. Losses at the gene ends were 2 bases for V and 2 bases for J; bases not matched to a gene: 3. CDR1 and CDR2 (germline): SGHTA, FQGNSA. This CDR3 is built from 17 residues. CDR3 protein: CASSLRTSGRTYNEQFF. The CDR3 bases are TGTGCCAGCAGCTTACGGACTAGCGGGAGAACCTACAATGAGCAGTTCTTC.